This T cell receptor (beta chain) was sequenced for a study of cytomegalovirus exposure and HLA in healthy donors. The CDR3 contains 14 residues. Trimming pared 0 bases from V and 6 bases from J, leaving 12 bases between. The germline gives CDR1 LGHNA, CDR2 YSLEER. Findings and caveats of the study: Donors belonging to an Asian-associated ancestry cluster reportedly showed fewer N-insertions in productive TCRs than the roughly 670-donor mean, according to what a later analysis found. Per a later analysis, HLA-associated TCR beta chains showed more clonal expansion than other, equally common TCR beta chains.

In this sample, this clone turned up a few times. As yet, its antigen is unknown. Primers included in the PCR were 60 Vbeta and 13 Jbeta primers. The table came from immunoSEQ multiplex PCR; TCRdb's copy has only in-frame clones and leaves some out. The sample records around 130,000 clones, around 8.5% being singletons. This sequence joins TRBV4-3 and TRBJ2-7; weak D call: TRBD1 (5 bases). Material for sequencing was PBMCs. The origin of this receptor is a man aged 40-49 years in good health and CMV-seronegative. The CDR3 sequence: CASSQDYGAFEQYF. CDR3 nucleotides: TGCGCCAGCAGCCAAGATTATGGGGCATTCGAGCAGTACTTC.